What follows are 18 T cell receptor beta chains derived from one specimen sequenced in a study of CD8 T cells in ankylosing spondylitis. TCRdb re-called the 5' RACE reads through MiXCR, storing one row per CDR3 protein. The sample has under 150,000 distinct CDR3 sequences, over 7% seen once; the top ten hold approximately 3.6%. Input material: blood, either unsorted or a sorted T cell fraction (not recorded which). These receptors came from a male donor with ankylosing spondylitis or in good health (not recorded which).

This clonotype appeared many times. This chain connects TRBV5-1 to TRBJ2-7; 8 bases match TRBD2. Germline CDR1 reads SGHRS; CDR2 reads YFSETQ. There are 15 residues in the CDR3. V shed 4 bases and J 6 bases; nucleotides not matched to a gene: 12. The CDR3 DNA is TGCGCCAGCAGCGTAACGGGACTAGTGCACCTCGAGCAGTACTTC. Its translation is CASSVTGLVHLEQYF. The full variable domain, rest sourced from reference TRBV5-1 and TRBJ2-7, is KAGVTQTPRYLIKTRGQQVTLSCSPISGHRSVSWYQQTPGQGLQFLFEYFSETQRNKGNFPGRFSGRQFSNSRSEMNVSTLELGDSALYLCASSVTGLVHLEQYFGPGTRLTVT.

This rearrangement joins TRBV12-3 or TRBV12-4 to TRBJ2-1; 7 positions agree with TRBD2. With 6 bases clipped from V and 1 base from J, the junction kept 12 bases outside the gene matches. CDR3 length: 17 amino acids. The CDR3 nucleotides are TGTGCCAGCAGAGGACTAGGGGATTATAGATCCTACAATGAGCAGTTCTTC. Translating it yields CASRGLGDYRSYNEQFF.

This clonotype was found many times. The chain combines TRBV11-2 with TRBJ2-1, with 9 bases matching TRBD2. The germline CDR1 and CDR2 sequences are SGHAT and FQNNGV. The CDR3 spans 15 residues. The V and J ends lost 5 bases and 3 bases, in that order; junction bases with no gene match: 5. The CDR3 protein is CASSPASGIYNEQFF. For the CDR3, the DNA is TGTGCCAGCAGCCCGGCTAGCGGGATCTACAATGAGCAGTTCTTC.

This clonotype appeared many times. This chain links TRBV20-1 with TRBJ2-1, with no clear D. The CDR3 totals 9 residues. The V gene's germline CDR1 is DFQATT and CDR2 SNEGSKA (reference sequence). Between the trimmed V and J ends, which lost 3 bases and 8 bases, there was a span of 2 bases. The DNA of the CDR3 is TGCAGTGCTAGTTATGAGCAGTTCTTC. It encodes CSASYEQFF.

This clonotype was counted at least ten times. The V gene is TRBV29-1, the J gene TRBJ2-3; D gene uncertain. The CDR3 runs to 14 residues. Trimming shortened V by 2 bases and J by 2 bases, and 11 bases separated the two germline ends. The germline V gene has CDR1 SQVTM and CDR2 ANQGSEA. This CDR3 is CSVEKQSVTDTQYF. CDR3 DNA: TGCAGCGTTGAAAAACAGTCCGTCACAGATACGCAGTATTTT.

This clonotype has ten or more counts. Sequence at one end of the junction differs from germline and may be a read error. The chain links TRBV28 to TRBJ2-1; maybe TRBD1 (6 bases). Germline V gene data show CDR1 as MDHEN and CDR2 as SYDVKM. The CDR3 contains 12 residues. CDR3 in DNA: TGTGCCAGCAGTTTAAGGACAGACCGACTCATCTTC. It translates to CASSLRTDRLIF.

This clonotype was detected many times. This chain connects TRBV7-2 to TRBJ2-5; D is perhaps TRBD2 (7 bases). The CDR3 runs 12 residues. Germline CDR1 is SGHTA and CDR2 is FQGNSA. The germline V and J ends were trimmed by 5 bases and 5 bases, with 9 bases remaining between them. The CDR3 DNA reads TGTGCCAGCAGCAAGGGGGGGGAGACCCAGTACTTC. It translates to CASSKGGETQYF.

The chain links TRBV28 to TRBJ2-2; TRBD2 aligns across 9 bases. Germline V lookup: CDR1 MDHEN, CDR2 SYDVKM. Losses at the gene ends were 0 bases for V and 5 bases for J; bases not matched to a gene: 4. CDR3 size: 16 residues. This CDR3 is CASSLWVSGRTGELFF. The CDR3, as DNA: TGTGCCAGCAGTTTATGGGTTAGCGGGAGAACCGGGGAGCTGTTTTTT.

The CDR3 DNA reads as TGTGCCAGCAGCTCTAGACCCCTCGGAGAGCAGTACTTC. It specifies CASSSRPLGEQYF. The rearrangement joins TRBV9 to TRBJ2-7, with D uncertain. The CDR3 totals 13 residues. Per germline, CDR1 SGDLS and CDR2 YYNGEE. V was clipped by 4 bases and J by 7 bases, with 15 bases between them.

This clonotype came up a few times. The chain links TRBV5-1 to TRBJ2-1, with 7 positions matching TRBD2. The CDR3 consists of 14 residues. From germline, CDR1 is SGHRS and CDR2 YFSETQ. V trimming: 0 bases; J trimming: 9 bases; junction bases outside the gene matches: 6. CDR3 bases: TGCGCCAGCAGCTTGGGGGAGAGCGGGACTGAGCAGTTCTTC. It is translated as CASSLGESGTEQFF. Looking up the rest from reference TRBV5-1 and TRBJ2-1 gives the full variable domain: KAGVTQTPRYLIKTRGQQVTLSCSPISGHRSVSWYQQTPGQGLQFLFEYFSETQRNKGNFPGRFSGRQFSNSRSEMNVSTLELGDSALYLCASSLGESGTEQFFGPGTRLTVL.

This clonotype showed up many times. V and J are TRBV11-1 and TRBJ2-6; maybe TRBD1 (6 bases). The CDR3 extends over 19 amino acids. V lost 2 bases and J lost 1, with 18 bases in between. Per germline, CDR1 SGHAT and CDR2 FQDESV (reference sequence). CDR3 nucleotide sequence: TGTGCCAGCAGCTTATCAGTGCAAGTCAGGGGATCTGGGGCCAACGTCCTGACTTTC. Its protein is CASSLSVQVRGSGANVLTF.

In this sample, this clonotype turned up many times. The chain carries TRBV12-3 or TRBV12-4 and TRBJ2-2; unclear D gene. Trimming took 2 bases from V and 0 from J, leaving 4 bases between them. The CDR3 runs 14 residues. The CDR3 loop is CASSLTSNTGELFF. CDR3 nucleotides: TGTGCCAGCAGTTTAACCTCGAACACCGGGGAGCTGTTTTTT.

Many counts were recorded for this clonotype. The CDR3 reads CASTGLAGVNEQFF. The CDR3, as DNA: TGCGCCAGCACTGGACTAGCGGGAGTCAATGAGCAGTTCTTC. V is TRBV10-2 and J is TRBJ2-1, with 13 bases identical to TRBD2. Germline CDR1 reads WSHSY; CDR2 reads SAAADI. V shed 7 bases and J 6 bases; nucleotides not matched to a gene: 3. The CDR3 loop spans 14 amino acids.

Worth noting for this clonotype: A clone one base away is much larger, so this may be a read error. The chain is built from TRBV20-1 and TRBJ1-1; TRBD1 might be the D (5 bases). Germline values: CDR1 DFQATT, CDR2 SNEGSKA (reference sequence). The V gene lost 3 bases and the J gene lost 1 base, with 12 bases spanning the gap. This CDR3 has 14 residues. For the CDR3, the DNA is TGCAGTGCTAGTGGGGGGACCGAGAACACTGAAGCTTTCTTT. Its protein is CSASGGTENTEAFF.

At least ten counts were recorded for this clonotype. The chain is built from TRBV6-4 and TRBJ2-2; D is perhaps TRBD2 (5 bases). The V and J ends lost 3 bases and 3 bases respectively, with 11 bases between them. Germline CDR1 and CDR2: MRHNA and SNTAGT. This CDR3 spans 15 amino acids. The CDR3 region is CASSDEAGHTGELFF. CDR3 in DNA: TGTGCCAGCAGTGATGAGGCGGGTCACACCGGGGAGCTGTTTTTT.

The rearrangement links TRBV18 to TRBJ1-1; D unclear. V was shortened by 5 bases and J by 4 bases, with 8 bases between the two germline ends. Germline V lookup: CDR1 KGHSH, CDR2 LQKENI. This CDR3 contains 12 residues. DNA of the CDR3: TGTGCCAGCTCAGGCCTGATCACTGAAGCTTTCTTT. Amino acids: CASSGLITEAFF. Full variable domain (missing parts from reference TRBV18 and TRBJ1-1): NAGVMQNPRHLVRRRGQEARLRCSPMKGHSHVYWYRQLPEEGLKFMVYLQKENIIDESGMPKERFSAEFPKEGPSILRIQQVVRGDSAAYFCASSGLITEAFFGQGTRLTVV.

This clonotype was seen many times. The V call is TRBV5-1, the J call TRBJ2-3; 9 nucleotides align to TRBD1. Germline loops: CDR1 SGHRS, CDR2 YFSETQ. V was pared by 4 bases and J by 3 bases, with 9 bases of the junction left unmatched. The CDR3 extends over 16 amino acids. The CDR3 loop reads CASSPTGGLGTDTQYF. The CDR3 DNA reads as TGCGCCAGCAGCCCCACAGGGGGCCTCGGGACAGATACGCAGTATTTT.

This clonotype has more than one count but fewer than ten. The chain is built from TRBV14 and TRBJ2-3; TRBD1 agrees at 7 bases. CDR1 SGHDN and CDR2 FVKESK come from the germline V gene. Germline trimming cut 4 bases from V and 4 bases from J; bases unmatched to any gene: 5. The CDR3 has 14 residues. In DNA, the CDR3 is TGTGCCAGCAGCCTGACAGGGTTGGCAGATACGCAGTATTTT. Its translation is CASSLTGLADTQYF.